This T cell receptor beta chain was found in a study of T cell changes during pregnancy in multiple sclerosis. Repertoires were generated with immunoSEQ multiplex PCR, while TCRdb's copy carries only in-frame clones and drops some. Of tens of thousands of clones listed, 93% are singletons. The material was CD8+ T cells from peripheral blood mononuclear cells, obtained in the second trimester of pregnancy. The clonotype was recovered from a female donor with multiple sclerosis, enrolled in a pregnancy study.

CDR3 in amino acids: CASSAGPGTLRETEAFF. In DNA, the CDR3 is TGTGCCAGCAGCGCTGGTCCCGGGACATTAAGGGAGACTGAAGCTTTCTTT. The chain has TRBV9 and TRBJ1-1, with D possibly being TRBD1 (6 bases). V was clipped by 3 bases and J by 5 bases, with 23 bases between them. The CDR3 loop spans 17 amino acids. Germline V CDR1 and CDR2: SGDLS, YYNGEE.